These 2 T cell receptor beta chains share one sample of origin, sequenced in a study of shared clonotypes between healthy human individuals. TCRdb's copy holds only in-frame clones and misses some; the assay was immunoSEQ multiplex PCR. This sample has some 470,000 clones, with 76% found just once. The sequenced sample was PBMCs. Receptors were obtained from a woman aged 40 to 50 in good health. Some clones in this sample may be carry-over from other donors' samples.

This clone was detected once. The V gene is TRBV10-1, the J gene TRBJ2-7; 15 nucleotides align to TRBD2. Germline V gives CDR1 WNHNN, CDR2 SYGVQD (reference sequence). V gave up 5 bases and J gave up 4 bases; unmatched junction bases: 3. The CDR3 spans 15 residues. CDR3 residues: CASSPGTSGRYEQYF. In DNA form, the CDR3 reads TGCGCCAGCAGTCCCGGGACTAGCGGGAGGTACGAGCAGTACTTC.

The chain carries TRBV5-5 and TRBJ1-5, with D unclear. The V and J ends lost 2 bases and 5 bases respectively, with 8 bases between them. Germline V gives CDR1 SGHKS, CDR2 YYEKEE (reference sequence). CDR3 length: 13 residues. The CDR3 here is CASSLLEHQPQHF. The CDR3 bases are TGTGCCAGCAGCTTATTGGAACATCAGCCCCAGCATTTT.